Listed here are 14 T cell receptor beta chains from one sample, sequenced in a study of blood T cells in healthy people across ages. A second PCR, run for roughly 7 to 11 cycles, used a sample-barcoded 5' primer plus a J-beta primer mix. TCRdb re-analysed the 5' RACE reads in MiXCR, keeping a single row per CDR3 protein. The sample shows 900,000 to 950,000 distinct CDR3 sequences, 29% of them seen only once. A further study also used this sample, focusing on T cells of mothers and their children.

Material: blood. The origin of the receptors is a woman between 40 and 55 years old in good health.

V is TRBV12-3 or TRBV12-4 and J is TRBJ1-5, with 12 positions matching TRBD1. CDR3 length equals 15 residues. Losses at the gene ends were 2 bases for V and 6 bases for J; bases not matched to a gene: 2. DNA of the CDR3: TGTGCCAGCAGTTTATGGGACAGGGGGCTTCAGCCCCAGCATTTT. Translating gives CASSLWDRGLQPQHF.

This clonotype came up a few times. The genes are TRBV5-1 and TRBJ1-1; tentative D call: TRBD1 (5 bases). Looked up from germline, CDR1 is SGHRS and CDR2 is YFSETQ. The CDR3 length is 16 residues. V lost 0 bases and J 4 bases, leaving 16 bases between the germline ends. CDR3 region: CASSLGDLYLRTEAFF. As DNA, the CDR3 is TGCGCCAGCAGCTTGGGGGACCTATATCTCCGCACTGAAGCTTTCTTT.

This clonotype has ten or more counts. The gene calls are TRBV4-1 and TRBJ2-7; either TRBD1 or TRBD2 may supply D (7 bases each). This CDR3 has 15 amino acids. Trimming removed 2 bases from V and 5 bases from J, with 16 bases in between. Per the germline V gene, CDR1 is MGHRA and CDR2 is YSYEKL. The chain's CDR3 is CASSQRQGGPNEQYF. The CDR3 DNA sequence: TGCGCCAGCAGCCAACGTCAGGGGGGGCCGAACGAGCAGTACTTC.

There are a few counts of this clonotype. The genes are TRBV28 and TRBJ2-7, with 7 bases fitting TRBD2. The length of the CDR3 is 16 residues. V shed 5 bases, J shed 0 bases, and the junction held 10 bases outside the gene matches. Germline V gives CDR1 MDHEN, CDR2 SYDVKM. CDR3 sequence: CASSQILASTSYEQYF. In nucleotides, the CDR3 is TGTGCCAGCAGTCAAATACTAGCGAGCACCTCCTACGAGCAGTACTTC.

A few counts support this clonotype. V is TRBV5-1 and J is TRBJ2-3; 10 positions match TRBD2. The CDR3 runs 16 residues. The trim removed 0 bases at V and 2 bases at J, leaving 3 bases unmatched. Germline V gene lookup returns CDR1 SGHRS and CDR2 YFSETQ. The CDR3 region has the DNA TGCGCCAGCAGCTTGGTAGCGGGGGGTGTCACAGATACGCAGTATTTT. Translating it yields CASSLVAGGVTDTQYF.

This clonotype came up a few times. V and J are TRBV18 and TRBJ1-1, with TRBD1 identical over 9 bases. The CDR3 length is 15 residues. Germline V gene lookup returns CDR1 KGHSH and CDR2 LQKENI. J gave up 5 bases and V 3 bases, and 7 bases lay outside the gene matches. Written as DNA, the CDR3 is TGTGCCAGCTCACCGGGCACAGGGGGCAGAACTGAAGCTTTCTTT. Its translation is CASSPGTGGRTEAFF. The full variable domain, completed using reference TRBV18 and TRBJ1-1, is NAGVMQNPRHLVRRRGQEARLRCSPMKGHSHVYWYRQLPEEGLKFMVYLQKENIIDESGMPKERFSAEFPKEGPSILRIQQVVRGDSAAYFCASSPGTGGRTEAFFGQGTRLTVV.

The chain recombines TRBV7-2 with TRBJ2-5; TRBD1 is a possible D gene (6 bases). The CDR3 has 14 residues. Looked up from germline, CDR1 is SGHTA and CDR2 is FQGNSA. Trimming left V 3 bases short and J 0 bases short, with 8 bases between. CDR3: CASSFNRDQETQYF. In DNA, the CDR3 is TGTGCCAGCAGCTTTAACAGGGACCAAGAGACCCAGTACTTC.

The chain recombines TRBV9 with TRBJ2-1, with D possibly TRBD2 on 5 matching bases. Germline-derived CDR1 and CDR2 are SGDLS and YYNGEE. Trimming left V 2 bases short and J 0 bases short, with 12 bases between. The length of the CDR3 is 16 residues. The CDR3 loop reads CASSVSGSSSYNEQFF. CDR3 sequence (DNA): TGTGCCAGCAGCGTCTCTGGGAGCAGCTCCTACAATGAGCAGTTCTTC.

This clonotype showed up just a few times. V gene TRBV12-3 or TRBV12-4 combines with J gene TRBJ1-2; 7 nucleotides line up with TRBD1. Germline trimming cut 2 bases from V and 2 bases from J; bases unmatched to any gene: 2. The CDR3 spans 14 residues. The CDR3 reads CASSLRDRNYGYTF. The CDR3 DNA follows: TGTGCCAGCAGTTTACGGGACAGAAACTATGGCTACACCTTC.

This clonotype appeared many times. The chain joins TRBV20-1 to TRBJ2-1; 8 bases fit TRBD2. The J segment lost 0 bases and the V segment lost 3 bases, leaving 4 bases of the junction unmatched. The CDR3 has 15 residues. Germline V gene data show CDR1 as DFQATT and CDR2 as SNEGSKA (reference sequence). This CDR3 is CSARLAGSSYNEQFF. The DNA for the CDR3 is TGCAGTGCTAGGCTAGCGGGTAGCTCCTACAATGAGCAGTTCTTC.

There are many counts of this clonotype. The chain links TRBV6-5 to TRBJ1-1; D unclear. Per germline, CDR1 MNHEY and CDR2 SVGAGI. This CDR3 is built from 12 residues. Trimming removed 6 bases at V and 4 bases at J, with 9 bases between. The CDR3 spells CASSPSGTEAFF. The CDR3 DNA reads as TGTGCCAGCAGCCCGAGTGGCACTGAAGCTTTCTTT.

This clonotype was counted many times. V usage is TRBV6-5 and J usage is TRBJ2-7; a weak D match, TRBD1 (6 bases). Trimming cost V 6 bases and J 5 bases, with 14 bases left between them. The CDR3 runs to 13 residues. In germline, CDR1 is MNHEY, CDR2 SVGAGI. The CDR3 DNA follows: TGTGCCAGCAGGCTTCACTCAGGGGACGAGCAGTACTTC. Translating gives CASRLHSGDEQYF.

The CDR3 bases are TGCGCCAGCAGCCAAGACGGGGGGGGCCCGTGGGAGCAGTACTTC. Residues: CASSQDGGGPWEQYF. The rearrangement joins TRBV4-1 to TRBJ2-7; 8 bases agree with TRBD2. This CDR3 region has 15 residues. V lost 0 bases to trimming and J lost 7 bases; unmatched junction nucleotides: 8. Germline lookup yields CDR1 MGHRA and CDR2 YSYEKL.

This clonotype has a count of ten or more. The V call is TRBV27, the J call TRBJ1-2; 7 positions agree with TRBD1. Looked up from germline, CDR1 is MNHEY and CDR2 is SMNVEV (reference sequence). This CDR3 region has 14 residues. J gave up 4 bases and V 3 bases, and 5 bases lay outside the gene matches. The CDR3 sequence: CASSFGDSPYGYTF. In DNA, the CDR3 is TGTGCCAGCAGTTTTGGGGACAGCCCCTATGGCTACACCTTC.